A selection of T cell receptor beta chains follows, all from one sample in a study of blood T cell repertoires in COVID-19. Sequencing was performed with immunoSEQ multiplex PCR; in TCRdb, only in-frame clones are kept and a portion is missing. The sample carries 80,000 or so clones, about 86% recorded once. Sequencing used peripheral blood. These TCRs come from a human donor in a cohort sampled during active COVID-19. Each CDR3 is given with its conserved first and last residue.

>TRBJ1-4|TRBV5-4|19
CASSHNRGTKVGTNEKLFF
>TRBJ1-6|TRBV19|14
CASSIDRGLRPLHF
>TRBJ2-3|TRBV19|13
CASSMAVPDTQYF
>TRBJ2-1|TRBV3-1/TRBV3-2|13
CASSQDGQYEQFF
>TRBJ2-5|TRBV20-1|11
CSAGVVETQYF
>TRBJ2-1|TRBV5-1|14
CASRKVEVYNEQFF
>TRBJ2-5|TRBV5-3|13
CARRTGAGETQYF
>TRBJ1-2|TRBV4-1|15
CASSQGGGNFYGYTF
>TRBJ2-7|TRBV9|16
CASSPGLAGGGYEQYF
>TRBJ1-6|TRBV6-5|15
CASRKEQGSHSPLHF
>TRBJ1-5|TRBV6-5|13
CASSYSFRQPQHF
>TRBJ2-3|TRBV2|15
CASCSSSPSTDTQYF
>TRBJ1-5|TRBV24-1|13
CATSDFEGQPQHF
>TRBJ2-5|TRBV5-4|14
CASSYHSRQETQYF
>TRBJ2-2|TRBV7-3|15
CASSPPTGGTGELFF
>TRBJ2-7|TRBV4-3|13
CASLDRAAYEQYF
>TRBJ2-1|TRBV5-1|12
CATREGPGEQFF
>TRBJ2-1|TRBV30|17
CAWTPNRRLGANNEQFF
>TRBJ2-7|TRBV25-1|15
CASSETDRGLYEQYF
>TRBJ2-1|TRBV29-1|14
CSVEDRTDYNEQFF
>TRBJ2-3|TRBV5-4|15
CASSKPQNSGHTQYF
>TRBJ2-5|TRBV2|14
CASSELGGQETQYF
>TRBJ1-5|TRBV5-8|16
CASSRVFKSSNQPQHF
>TRBJ1-6|TRBV5-1|15
CASSAERGWLSPLHF
>TRBJ1-3|TRBV19|17
CASSKSGRTFSGNTIYF
>TRBJ2-3|TRBV9|15
CASSVGSADTDTQYF
>TRBJ1-2|TRBV12-3/TRBV12-4|11
CASTRNYGYTF
>TRBJ1-2|TRBV29-1|12
CSVSLGQGGYTF
>TRBJ1-3|TRBV3-1/TRBV3-2|14
CASSARSGGNTIYF
>TRBJ2-7|TRBV6-5|12
CASTRTYYEQYF
>TRBJ2-5|TRBV6-1|15
CASSEAQGREETQYF
>TRBJ2-7|TRBV4-1|16
CASSQDGLAETYEQYF
>TRBJ1-4|TRBV3-1/TRBV3-2|14
CASSQAGGVEKLFF
>TRBJ2-7|TRBV28|11
CASSFRYEQYF
>TRBJ2-2|TRBV4-1|16
CASSPTALANTGELFF
>TRBJ2-1|TRBV7-3|15
CASSLQGKIYNEQFF